This T cell receptor beta chain came from a study of memory CD4+ T cells and cytomegalovirus serostatus. Study information: Healthy Belgian adult donors included about nine CMV-positive and around 25 CMV-negative people.

Whole-study findings and limits: CMV serostatus prediction reached median AUC 0.95, or 0.91 with US-trained model.

The sort gate was single viable CD3+CD4+CD8-CD45RO+ cells for memory CD4+ T cells. On this clone: The antigen is not known.

Sequencing was performed with immunoSEQ multiplex PCR; in TCRdb, only in-frame clones are kept and a portion is missing. The sample shows tens of thousands of clones, roughly 79% of them seen only once. Germline V gives CDR1 SGDLS, CDR2 YYNGEE. V lost 8 bases to trimming and J lost 7 bases; unmatched junction nucleotides: 12. CDR3 length: 14 residues. This chain links TRBV9 with TRBJ2-1; 7 bases line up with TRBD1. Sequenced input: memory CD4+ T cells from blood. The receptor comes from an adult in good health and CMV-seronegative. The CDR3 DNA is TGTGCCAGAGCCGGGACAGAAGGTGGAAATGAGCAGTTCTTC. This codes for CARAGTEGGNEQFF.